A single sample gave rise to the 19 T cell receptor beta chains below, sequenced in a study of T cells in Graves' hyperthyroidism and ophthalmopathy. Amplification targeted TCR beta CDR3 regions from RNA transcripts. During a first-round RT-PCR of the TCR CDR3, the HTBI primer set was used. TCRdb recomputed calls from the multiplex PCR reads with MiXCR, one row per CDR3 protein. This sample carries hundreds of thousands of distinct CDR3 sequences, 20% of them seen once, and the ten largest clones take over 45%. Sequencing was done on a sample of blood. The receptor source for this set is a man aged 40-50 years with Graves' ophthalmopathy.

At least ten counts were recorded for this clonotype. In DNA form, the CDR3 reads TGTGCCAGCACCGCCGGGCAGTACAATGAGCAGTTCTTC. Residues: CASTAGQYNEQFF. The chain employs TRBV2 and TRBJ2-1; D not resolved. The V end lost 7 bases, the J end lost 4 bases, and 11 bases lay between the germline ends. Germline V gene sequence: CDR1 SNHLY, CDR2 FYNNEI. The CDR3 extends over 13 amino acids.

This clonotype was picked up a small number of times. One end of the junction varies from germline; a read error may be responsible. The chain combines TRBV12-3 or TRBV12-4 with TRBJ1-1; 12 bases fit TRBD1. The CDR3 has 15 residues. CDR3 in amino acids: CANSLGGQGAAEAFF. CDR3 sequence (DNA): TGTGCCAACAGTTTAGGGGGACAGGGGGCGGCTGAAGCTTTCTTT.

This clonotype showed up just a few times. The J gene is TRBJ1-6, the V gene TRBV5-1, with D possibly being TRBD1 (5 bases). The CDR3 covers 14 residues. Germline loops: CDR1 SGHRS, CDR2 YFSETQ. V shed 2 bases and J shed 5 bases, with 8 bases lying between them. CDR3 in amino acids: CASSFGADNSPLHF. The CDR3 coding sequence is TGCGCCAGCAGCTTTGGGGCAGATAATTCACCCCTCCACTTT.

This clonotype turned up a few times. This sequence joins TRBV30 and TRBJ2-5; 11 bases line up with TRBD2. Germline CDR1 is GTSNPN and CDR2 is SVGIG (reference sequence). V shed 1 base, J shed 5 bases, and the junction held 6 bases outside the gene matches. CDR3 length: 15 residues. The CDR3 sequence: CAWSGLAGGPETQYF. DNA for the CDR3: TGTGCCTGGAGTGGATTAGCGGGAGGGCCGGAGACCCAGTACTTC.

V and J are TRBV6-2 or TRBV6-3 and TRBJ2-5; the match to TRBD1 covers 9 bases. The trim removed 8 bases at V and 5 bases at J, leaving 15 bases unmatched. From germline, CDR1 is MNHEY and CDR2 SVGEGT. This CDR3 contains 16 residues. CDR3 in DNA: TGTGCCAGCGGGACATTCGGGGACAGGGATATCGAGACCCAGTACTTC. Protein product: CASGTFGDRDIETQYF.

The chain couples TRBV5-1 to TRBJ1-6; the match to TRBD1 covers 7 bases. J gave up 0 bases and V 1 base, and 4 bases lay outside the gene matches. The germline gives CDR1 SGHRS, CDR2 YFSETQ. CDR3 size: 17 residues. CDR3 in amino acids: CASSLMDRSSYNSPLHF. The CDR3 DNA is TGCGCCAGCAGCTTGATGGACAGGAGCTCCTATAATTCACCCCTCCACTTT.

This clonotype was seen only a few times. The rearrangement uses TRBV24-1 and TRBJ2-5; 8 bases line up with TRBD1. The junction had 11 bases not matched to a gene; V was cut back by 4 bases and J by 5 bases. This CDR3 contains 16 residues. Germline values: CDR1 KGHDR, CDR2 SFDVKD. Written as DNA, the CDR3 is TGTGCCACCAGTGAGGTCAGGACAGGGCTCGGCGAGACCCAGTACTTC. The encoded protein is CATSEVRTGLGETQYF.

There are many counts of this clonotype. The gene calls are TRBV28 and TRBJ2-7; 7 bases are a match to TRBD1. V gave up 7 bases and J gave up 7 bases; unmatched junction bases: 10. This CDR3 region has 13 residues. The germline gives CDR1 MDHEN, CDR2 SYDVKM. The CDR3: CASKQGNIWEQYF. The DNA for the CDR3 is TGTGCCAGCAAACAGGGGAATATATGGGAGCAGTACTTC.

This clonotype was observed a few times. This chain joins TRBV7-9 and TRBJ1-4, with 7 bases identical to TRBD1. From germline, CDR1 is SEHNR and CDR2 FQNEAQ (reference sequence). The CDR3 extends over 14 amino acids. The junction had 2 bases not matched to a gene; V was cut back by 0 bases and J by 7 bases. DNA of the CDR3: TGTGCCAGCAGCTTAGCGGGGACAGCTGAAAAACTGTTTTTT. Its translation is CASSLAGTAEKLFF. The variable domain in full, with the rest retrieved from reference TRBV7-9 and TRBJ1-4, is DTGVSQNPRHKITKRGQNVTFRCDPISEHNRLYWYRQTLGQGPEFLTYFQNEAQLEKSRLLSDRFSAERPKGSFSTLEIQRTEQGDSAMYLCASSLAGTAEKLFFGSGTQLSVL.

This clonotype was seen a few times. J is TRBJ2-5 and V is TRBV20-1; 9 bases are shared with TRBD2. This CDR3 contains 17 residues. Germline lookup yields CDR1 DFQATT and CDR2 SNEGSKA (reference sequence). V dropped 0 bases and J dropped 5; count of bases not matched to a gene: 13. This CDR3 is CSARDPSGGWARETQYF. DNA for the CDR3: TGCAGTGCTAGAGATCCCAGCGGGGGGTGGGCCAGGGAGACCCAGTACTTC.

This clonotype occurred many times. The V gene is TRBV7-2, the J gene TRBJ1-2, with TRBD1 matching over 9 bases. V was clipped by 1 base and J by 7 bases; unmatched bases: 4. CDR1 is SGHTA and CDR2 is FQGNSA in the germline V gene. The CDR3 runs 14 residues. The CDR3 region is CASSLGDRVLGYTF. The CDR3 region has the DNA TGTGCCAGCAGCTTAGGGGACAGGGTGCTTGGCTACACCTTC.

As to this clonotype: This may be a read error: a much more frequent sequence differs by one nucleotide. CDR3 protein: CASSLGQLDTRYF. The CDR3 DNA follows: TGTGCCAGCAGCCTAGGTCAACTCGATACGCGGTATTTT. The rearrangement uses TRBV11-1 and TRBJ2-3, with unresolved D. The germline V gene encodes CDR1 SGHAT and CDR2 FQDESV (reference sequence). CDR3 length: 13 residues.

This clonotype was found many times. This chain links TRBV5-1 with TRBJ1-1; 8 nucleotides match TRBD1. The V segment lost 0 bases and the J segment 5 bases; nucleotides outside the gene matches: 9. Looked up from germline, CDR1 is SGHRS and CDR2 is YFSETQ. The CDR3 is 16 amino acids. The CDR3, as DNA: TGCGCCAGCAGCTTGGAAGGCAGGGGGCGTGGAACTGAAGCTTTCTTT. It is translated as CASSLEGRGRGTEAFF.

This chain links TRBV7-2 with TRBJ2-2, with a possible D match to TRBD2 (6 bases). CDR3 length: 16 amino acids. Trimming pared 3 bases from V and 0 bases from J, leaving 11 bases between. Per the germline V gene, CDR1 is SGHTA and CDR2 is FQGNSA. CDR3 residues: CASSFGGVANTGELFF. The CDR3 region has the DNA TGTGCCAGCAGCTTCGGCGGGGTCGCGAACACCGGGGAGCTGTTTTTT.

This clonotype has only one observation. The genes are TRBV7-2 and TRBJ2-7, with TRBD2 matching over 7 bases. CDR1 and CDR2 (germline): SGHTA, FQGNSA. The V segment lost 7 bases and the J segment 4 bases; nucleotides outside the gene matches: 7. This CDR3 has 13 amino acids. CDR3 nucleotide sequence: TGTGCCAGCACTGAGAGCGGGAAATACGAGCAGTACTTC. Translated, it gives CASTESGKYEQYF.

Note on this clonotype: The junction departs from the called germline gene at one end, perhaps through a read error. The chain couples TRBV12-3 or TRBV12-4 to TRBJ2-3, with a possible D match to TRBD2 (6 bases). There are 13 residues in the CDR3. CDR3 nucleotide sequence: TGTGCCAGCAGGTTAGCGCACGGGGGATCAGGGTATTTT. Protein: CASRLAHGGSGYF.

The chain employs TRBV11-1 and TRBJ2-7; D could derive from TRBD1 or TRBD2 (5 bases each). Trimming cost V 1 base and J 3 bases, with 10 bases left between them. Germline-derived CDR1 and CDR2 are SGHAT and FQDESV (reference sequence). CDR3 length: 14 residues. CDR3 nucleotides: TGTGCCAGCAGCTTAGGAGGGGATGGCTACGAGCAGTACTTC. The encoded protein is CASSLGGDGYEQYF.

This chain connects TRBV6-1 to TRBJ2-1; no definite D call. Germline assignment: CDR1 MNHNS and CDR2 SASEGT. The CDR3 loop spans 17 amino acids. Trimming took 3 bases from V and 0 from J, leaving 15 bases between them. The CDR3 region is CASSDLQRKSSYNEQFF. CDR3 bases: TGTGCCAGCAGTGACCTCCAGCGAAAGAGCTCCTACAATGAGCAGTTCTTC.

This clonotype was counted between two and nine times. This chain uses TRBV7-3 with TRBJ2-1, with D perhaps matching TRBD1 or TRBD2 (5 bases each). Trimming shortened V by 2 bases and J by 10 bases, and 21 bases separated the two germline ends. CDR1 is SGHTA, CDR2 FQGTGA, per germline. The length of the CDR3 is 16 residues. The chain's CDR3 is CASSLSGATSFSEQFF. DNA of the CDR3: TGTGCCAGCAGCTTATCCGGGGCCACCTCATTTTCCGAGCAGTTCTTC. Using reference TRBV7-3 and TRBJ2-1 for the parts outside the CDR3, the full variable domain is GAGVSQTPSNKVTEKGKYVELRCDPISGHTALYWYRQSLGQGPEFLIYFQGTGAADDSGLPNDRFFAVRPEGSVSTLKIQRTERGDSAVYLCASSLSGATSFSEQFFGPGTRLTVL.